Here is one TCR beta chain with its context. Its antigen is currently unknown. These data come from a study of beta chain features in type 1 diabetes. Study outcomes and limitations: In all four CD4+ subsets, TCRB CDR3 length was significantly, moderately reduced in type 1 diabetes.

In germline, CDR1 is SGHRS, CDR2 YFSETQ. V lost 4 bases, J lost 4 bases, and 10 bases stayed unmatched. The CDR3 has 16 amino acids. cDNA synthesis used the whole RNA isolate, giving expressed TCRB sequences. Sequencing was performed with immunoSEQ multiplex PCR; in TCRdb, only in-frame clones are kept and a portion is missing. This sample has 310,000 or so clones, with approximately 16% found just once. This clonotype originated in a man between 18 and 35 years old with type 1 diabetes. V usage is TRBV5-1 and J usage is TRBJ2-1; 8 positions match TRBD1. The sequenced material came from naive CD4+ T cells from blood. The CDR3 DNA is TGCGCCAGCAGCCGGTCGACAGGGGCCGTTTACAATGAGCAGTTCTTC. Translating gives CASSRSTGAVYNEQFF.